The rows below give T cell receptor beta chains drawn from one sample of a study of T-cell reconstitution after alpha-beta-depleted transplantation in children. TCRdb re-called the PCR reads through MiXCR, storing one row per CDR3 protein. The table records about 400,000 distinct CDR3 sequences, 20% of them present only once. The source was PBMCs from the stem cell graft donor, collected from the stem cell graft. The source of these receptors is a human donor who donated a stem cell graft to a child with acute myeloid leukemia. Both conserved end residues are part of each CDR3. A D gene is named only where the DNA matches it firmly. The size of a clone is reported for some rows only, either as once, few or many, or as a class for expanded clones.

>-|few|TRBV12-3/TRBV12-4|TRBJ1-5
TGTGCCACCTCACCGGAGCTTTACCTGGGGACTCAGCCCCAGCATTTT
CATSPELYLGTQPQHF
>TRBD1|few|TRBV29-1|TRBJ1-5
TGCAGCGTGAGGACAGGGGAGGGTCAGCCCCAGCATTTT
CSVRTGEGQPQHF
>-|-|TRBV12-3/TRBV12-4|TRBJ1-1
TGTGCCAGCAGTTTTTCTGCAGGGACTGAAGCTTTCTTT
CASSFSAGTEAFF
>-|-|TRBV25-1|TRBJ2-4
TGTGCCAGCACCGGAGCAGGGGAAGCCAAAAACATTCAGTACTTC
CASTGAGEAKNIQYF
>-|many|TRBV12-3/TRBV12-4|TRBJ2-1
TGTGCCAGCAGTCCCCTTGGCCGGGGTGAGCAGTTCTTC
CASSPLGRGEQFF
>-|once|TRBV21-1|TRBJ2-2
TGTGCCAGCAGCAAAGGCATAGGGGCCATAAACACCGGGGAGCTGTTTTTT
CASSKGIGAINTGELFF
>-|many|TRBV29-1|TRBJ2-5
TGCAGCGTTGAATCTCCCCCGTTCCAGTACTTC
CSVESPPFQYF
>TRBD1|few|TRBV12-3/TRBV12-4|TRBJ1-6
TGTGCCAGCAGGCTGGACAGGGTTAATTCACCCCTCCACTTT
CASRLDRVNSPLHF
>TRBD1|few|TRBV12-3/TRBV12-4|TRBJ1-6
TGTGCCAGCAGTTCCTCAGGGGGAGCTGGGTCACCCCTCCACTTT
CASSSSGGAGSPLHF
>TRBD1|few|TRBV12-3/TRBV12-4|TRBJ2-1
TGTGCCAGCAGTTTCAGGGACAGGGTGGGCAATGAGCAGTTCTTC
CASSFRDRVGNEQFF
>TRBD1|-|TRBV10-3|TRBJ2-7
TGTGCCATCAGTGATCCGGGACAGGGGGCTTTGGACGAGCAGTACTTC
CAISDPGQGALDEQYF
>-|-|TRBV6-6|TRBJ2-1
TGTGCCAGCAGTTACTCGCCCTACAATGAGCAGTTCTTC
CASSYSPYNEQFF
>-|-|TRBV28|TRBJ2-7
TGTGCCAGCTTTGGAGCAAACGGGCAGTACTTC
CASFGANGQYF
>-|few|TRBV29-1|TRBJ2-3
TGCAGCGACCGGGACAGCACAGATACGCAGTATTTT
CSDRDSTDTQYF
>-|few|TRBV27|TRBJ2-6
TGTGCCAGCAGTTTAATGCCTGGGGCCAACGTCCTGACTTTC
CASSLMPGANVLTF
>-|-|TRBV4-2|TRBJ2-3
TGTGCCAGCAGCCAAGATCAGCGGACAGATACGCAGTATTTT
CASSQDQRTDTQYF
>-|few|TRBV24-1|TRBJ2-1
TGTGCCACCAGTGATTTGGGTAGGGACCCCTACAATGAGCAGTTCTTC
CATSDLGRDPYNEQFF
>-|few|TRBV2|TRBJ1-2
TGTGCCAGCAGTGAGCTTAACTATGGCTACACCTTC
CASSELNYGYTF
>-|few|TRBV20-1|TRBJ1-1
TGCAGTGCTAGAGTTTTTCAGGCTGCGGCTTTCTTT
CSARVFQAAAFF
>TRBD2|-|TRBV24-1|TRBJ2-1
TGTGCCACCAGTGATGTCGGGAGGGCCTCCGAAAGCGAGCAGTTCTTC
CATSDVGRASESEQFF
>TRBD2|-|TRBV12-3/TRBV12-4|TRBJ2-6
TGTGCCAGCAGTTCGGCTAGCGGGAGGGATGGGGCCAACGTCCTGACTTTC
CASSSASGRDGANVLTF
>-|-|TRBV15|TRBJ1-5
TGTGCCACCAGCCCGGAGTTAGGGCGCAATCAGCCCCAGCATTTT
CATSPELGRNQPQHF
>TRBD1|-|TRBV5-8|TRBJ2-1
TGTGCCAGCAGCCCGAAGCAGGGGGTCTACAATGAGCAGTTCTTC
CASSPKQGVYNEQFF
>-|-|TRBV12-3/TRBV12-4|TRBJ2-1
TGTGCCAGCAGAGTAACTAGCCTGGTATACAATGAGCAGTTCTTC
CASRVTSLVYNEQFF
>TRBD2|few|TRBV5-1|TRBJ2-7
TGCGCCAGCAGTGTAGCGGGAGGCTACGAGCAGTACTTC
CASSVAGGYEQYF
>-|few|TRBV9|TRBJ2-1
TGTGCCAGCAGCGTAGGAGGGGTCTACGACAATGAGCAGTTCTTC
CASSVGGVYDNEQFF
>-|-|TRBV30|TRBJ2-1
TGTGCCTGGGGAGGGACCTTTGGTAATACGTACAATGAGCAGTTCTTC
CAWGGTFGNTYNEQFF
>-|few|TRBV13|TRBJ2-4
TGTGCCAGCAGCTTAGGGAGCAGGGCCAAAAACATTCAGTACTTC
CASSLGSRAKNIQYF
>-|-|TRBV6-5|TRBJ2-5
TGTGCCAGCAGTTACTCGGGGCAGGGGGGGCTGAAAGAGACCCAGTACTTC
CASSYSGQGGLKETQYF
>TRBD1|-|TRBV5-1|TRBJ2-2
TGCGCCAGCAGCGCGACAGGGTCCGGGGAGCTGTTTTTT
CASSATGSGELFF
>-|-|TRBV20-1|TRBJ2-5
TGCAGTGCGCGGCGAGGCGTCGTAGAGACCCAGTACTTC
CSARRGVVETQYF
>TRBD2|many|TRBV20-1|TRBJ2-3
TGCAGTGCTGTTAGCGGGAGTCGGGCAGATACGCAGTATTTT
CSAVSGSRADTQYF
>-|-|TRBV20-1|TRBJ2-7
TGCAGTGCTAGGGCGGGGAACTCCTACGAGCAGTACTTC
CSARAGNSYEQYF
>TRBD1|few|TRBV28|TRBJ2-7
TGTGCCAGCAGAACCAATCCGGGACAGGGACTCTACGAGCAGTACTTC
CASRTNPGQGLYEQYF
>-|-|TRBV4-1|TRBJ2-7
TGCGCCAGCAGCCAAGATGGCTCCACCTACGAGCAGTACTTC
CASSQDGSTYEQYF
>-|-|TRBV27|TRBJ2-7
TGTGCCAGCAGAGACCAGGAGGACGAGCAGTACTTC
CASRDQEDEQYF
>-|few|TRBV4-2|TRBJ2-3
TGTGCCAGCAGCCAAGCTACTAGTTACACAGATACGCAGTATTTT
CASSQATSYTDTQYF
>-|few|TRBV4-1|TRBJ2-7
TGCGCCAGCAGCCAAGGCCGCAGCTCCTACGAGCAGTACTTC
CASSQGRSSYEQYF
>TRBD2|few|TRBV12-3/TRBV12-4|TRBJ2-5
TGTGCCAGCAGTTTAGGGGCTAGCGGACCCCAAGAGACCCAGTACTTC
CASSLGASGPQETQYF
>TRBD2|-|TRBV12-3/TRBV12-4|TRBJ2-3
TGTGCCAGCAGGCGCCTGGCGGGAGATCCAGATACGCAGTATTTT
CASRRLAGDPDTQYF
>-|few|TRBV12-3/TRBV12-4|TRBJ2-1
TGTGCCAGCAGTTTTGGAGGGAGAGATTACAATGAGCAGTTCTTC
CASSFGGRDYNEQFF
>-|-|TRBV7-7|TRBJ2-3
TGTGCCAGCAGCTTATCCAGGGACTCAGATACGCAGTATTTT
CASSLSRDSDTQYF
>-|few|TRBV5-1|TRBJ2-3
TGCGCCAGCTCCTCGGCGGACCGGGGCACAGATACGCAGTATTTT
CASSSADRGTDTQYF
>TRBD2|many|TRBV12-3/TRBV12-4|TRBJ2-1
TGTGCCAGCAGTTCCTTAGCGGGCTCCTACAATGAGCAGTTCTTC
CASSSLAGSYNEQFF
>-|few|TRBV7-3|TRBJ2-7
TGTGCCAGCAGCCCACTAGACGGAACCTACGAGCAGTACTTC
CASSPLDGTYEQYF
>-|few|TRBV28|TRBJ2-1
TGTGCCAGCAGTGGGAGTTATGAGCAGTTCTTC
CASSGSYEQFF
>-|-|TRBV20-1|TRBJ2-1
TGCAGTTTCCACCAGGGTCTAGCGTCCAATGAGCAGTTCTTC
CSFHQGLASNEQFF